Listed below are T cell receptor beta chains from one sample, sequenced in a study of blood T cell repertoires in COVID-19. TCRdb's table, derived via immunoSEQ multiplex PCR, lists solely in-frame clones and lacks some. This table has 400,000 to 450,000 clones, 90% appearing once. Sequenced: PBMCs or T cells enriched from blood (not recorded which). These TCRs come from a young man who had recovered from COVID-19. Each CDR3 is given with its conserved first and last residue. D genes are given only for firm matches. Rows give clone size only sometimes, using once, few, many, or a class for an expanded clone.

size: NA; D: NA; V: TRBV5-8; J: TRBJ1-5; DNA: TGTGCCAGCAGCGTTGCCCCCGGGAATCAGCCCCAGCATTTT; CDR3: CASSVAPGNQPQHF
size: NA; D: NA; V: TRBV7-9; J: TRBJ1-2; DNA: TGTGCCAGCAGCCCCCGTGGAGGGCCCTATGGCTACACCTTC; CDR3: CASSPRGGPYGYTF
size: NA; D: NA; V: TRBV7-9; J: TRBJ1-2; DNA: TGTGCCAGCAACTGGCAGGGTGACAGCTATGGCTACACCTTC; CDR3: CASNWQGDSYGYTF
size: NA; D: TRBD2; V: TRBV5-1; J: TRBJ2-2; DNA: TGCGCCAGCAGCTTGGTCGGGGGGTCCGGGGAGCTGTTTTTT; CDR3: CASSLVGGSGELFF
size: NA; D: NA; V: TRBV28; J: TRBJ1-1; DNA: TGTGCCAGCAGTGCCCGGGTGGCTGAAGCTTTCTTT; CDR3: CASSARVAEAFF
size: NA; D: NA; V: TRBV18; J: TRBJ1-2; DNA: TGTGCCAGCTCGCCCGCCTTGGGCAGGGAAGTCTATGGCTACACCTTC; CDR3: CASSPALGREVYGYTF
size: NA; D: TRBD2; V: TRBV7-2; J: TRBJ2-1; DNA: TGTGCCAGCAGCTTAGGGCGACTAGCGGGAGAGATCTTGTACAATGAGCAGTTCTTC; CDR3: CASSLGRLAGEILYNEQFF
size: once; D: TRBD1; V: TRBV7-8; J: TRBJ2-7; DNA: TGTGCCAGCAGCCTAAGGCAGGACAGGCCGTTCTACGAGCAGTACTTC; CDR3: CASSLRQDRPFYEQYF
size: NA; D: TRBD1; V: TRBV10-3; J: TRBJ1-5; DNA: TGTGCCATCAGTACAGGGGGAGGCAATCAGCCCCAGCATTTT; CDR3: CAISTGGGNQPQHF
size: NA; D: NA; V: TRBV4-1; J: TRBJ1-4; DNA: TGCGCCAGCAGCCAAGTTGAAGGGGCCGGTGAAAAACTGTTTTTT; CDR3: CASSQVEGAGEKLFF
size: NA; D: TRBD2; V: TRBV5-8; J: TRBJ2-1; DNA: TGTGCCAGCAGCTATGGACTAGCGGGGGCCAATGAGCAGTTCTTC; CDR3: CASSYGLAGANEQFF
size: NA; D: TRBD1; V: TRBV2; J: TRBJ2-7; DNA: TGTGCCAGCAGTATGGGACAGGGGACAGGGGCCTACGAGCAGTACTTC; CDR3: CASSMGQGTGAYEQYF
size: NA; D: NA; V: TRBV27; J: TRBJ1-5; DNA: TGTGCCAGCAGTTTGTCCGGTTATCAGCCCCAGCATTTT; CDR3: CASSLSGYQPQHF
size: once; D: NA; V: TRBV5-4; J: TRBJ1-1; DNA: TGTGCCAGCAGCTTGCCGCAGGGAACTGAAGCTTTCTTT; CDR3: CASSLPQGTEAFF
size: NA; D: TRBD1; V: TRBV27; J: TRBJ1-6; DNA: TGTGCCAGCACCGCGGACAGGACGGATTCACCCCTCCACTTT; CDR3: CASTADRTDSPLHF